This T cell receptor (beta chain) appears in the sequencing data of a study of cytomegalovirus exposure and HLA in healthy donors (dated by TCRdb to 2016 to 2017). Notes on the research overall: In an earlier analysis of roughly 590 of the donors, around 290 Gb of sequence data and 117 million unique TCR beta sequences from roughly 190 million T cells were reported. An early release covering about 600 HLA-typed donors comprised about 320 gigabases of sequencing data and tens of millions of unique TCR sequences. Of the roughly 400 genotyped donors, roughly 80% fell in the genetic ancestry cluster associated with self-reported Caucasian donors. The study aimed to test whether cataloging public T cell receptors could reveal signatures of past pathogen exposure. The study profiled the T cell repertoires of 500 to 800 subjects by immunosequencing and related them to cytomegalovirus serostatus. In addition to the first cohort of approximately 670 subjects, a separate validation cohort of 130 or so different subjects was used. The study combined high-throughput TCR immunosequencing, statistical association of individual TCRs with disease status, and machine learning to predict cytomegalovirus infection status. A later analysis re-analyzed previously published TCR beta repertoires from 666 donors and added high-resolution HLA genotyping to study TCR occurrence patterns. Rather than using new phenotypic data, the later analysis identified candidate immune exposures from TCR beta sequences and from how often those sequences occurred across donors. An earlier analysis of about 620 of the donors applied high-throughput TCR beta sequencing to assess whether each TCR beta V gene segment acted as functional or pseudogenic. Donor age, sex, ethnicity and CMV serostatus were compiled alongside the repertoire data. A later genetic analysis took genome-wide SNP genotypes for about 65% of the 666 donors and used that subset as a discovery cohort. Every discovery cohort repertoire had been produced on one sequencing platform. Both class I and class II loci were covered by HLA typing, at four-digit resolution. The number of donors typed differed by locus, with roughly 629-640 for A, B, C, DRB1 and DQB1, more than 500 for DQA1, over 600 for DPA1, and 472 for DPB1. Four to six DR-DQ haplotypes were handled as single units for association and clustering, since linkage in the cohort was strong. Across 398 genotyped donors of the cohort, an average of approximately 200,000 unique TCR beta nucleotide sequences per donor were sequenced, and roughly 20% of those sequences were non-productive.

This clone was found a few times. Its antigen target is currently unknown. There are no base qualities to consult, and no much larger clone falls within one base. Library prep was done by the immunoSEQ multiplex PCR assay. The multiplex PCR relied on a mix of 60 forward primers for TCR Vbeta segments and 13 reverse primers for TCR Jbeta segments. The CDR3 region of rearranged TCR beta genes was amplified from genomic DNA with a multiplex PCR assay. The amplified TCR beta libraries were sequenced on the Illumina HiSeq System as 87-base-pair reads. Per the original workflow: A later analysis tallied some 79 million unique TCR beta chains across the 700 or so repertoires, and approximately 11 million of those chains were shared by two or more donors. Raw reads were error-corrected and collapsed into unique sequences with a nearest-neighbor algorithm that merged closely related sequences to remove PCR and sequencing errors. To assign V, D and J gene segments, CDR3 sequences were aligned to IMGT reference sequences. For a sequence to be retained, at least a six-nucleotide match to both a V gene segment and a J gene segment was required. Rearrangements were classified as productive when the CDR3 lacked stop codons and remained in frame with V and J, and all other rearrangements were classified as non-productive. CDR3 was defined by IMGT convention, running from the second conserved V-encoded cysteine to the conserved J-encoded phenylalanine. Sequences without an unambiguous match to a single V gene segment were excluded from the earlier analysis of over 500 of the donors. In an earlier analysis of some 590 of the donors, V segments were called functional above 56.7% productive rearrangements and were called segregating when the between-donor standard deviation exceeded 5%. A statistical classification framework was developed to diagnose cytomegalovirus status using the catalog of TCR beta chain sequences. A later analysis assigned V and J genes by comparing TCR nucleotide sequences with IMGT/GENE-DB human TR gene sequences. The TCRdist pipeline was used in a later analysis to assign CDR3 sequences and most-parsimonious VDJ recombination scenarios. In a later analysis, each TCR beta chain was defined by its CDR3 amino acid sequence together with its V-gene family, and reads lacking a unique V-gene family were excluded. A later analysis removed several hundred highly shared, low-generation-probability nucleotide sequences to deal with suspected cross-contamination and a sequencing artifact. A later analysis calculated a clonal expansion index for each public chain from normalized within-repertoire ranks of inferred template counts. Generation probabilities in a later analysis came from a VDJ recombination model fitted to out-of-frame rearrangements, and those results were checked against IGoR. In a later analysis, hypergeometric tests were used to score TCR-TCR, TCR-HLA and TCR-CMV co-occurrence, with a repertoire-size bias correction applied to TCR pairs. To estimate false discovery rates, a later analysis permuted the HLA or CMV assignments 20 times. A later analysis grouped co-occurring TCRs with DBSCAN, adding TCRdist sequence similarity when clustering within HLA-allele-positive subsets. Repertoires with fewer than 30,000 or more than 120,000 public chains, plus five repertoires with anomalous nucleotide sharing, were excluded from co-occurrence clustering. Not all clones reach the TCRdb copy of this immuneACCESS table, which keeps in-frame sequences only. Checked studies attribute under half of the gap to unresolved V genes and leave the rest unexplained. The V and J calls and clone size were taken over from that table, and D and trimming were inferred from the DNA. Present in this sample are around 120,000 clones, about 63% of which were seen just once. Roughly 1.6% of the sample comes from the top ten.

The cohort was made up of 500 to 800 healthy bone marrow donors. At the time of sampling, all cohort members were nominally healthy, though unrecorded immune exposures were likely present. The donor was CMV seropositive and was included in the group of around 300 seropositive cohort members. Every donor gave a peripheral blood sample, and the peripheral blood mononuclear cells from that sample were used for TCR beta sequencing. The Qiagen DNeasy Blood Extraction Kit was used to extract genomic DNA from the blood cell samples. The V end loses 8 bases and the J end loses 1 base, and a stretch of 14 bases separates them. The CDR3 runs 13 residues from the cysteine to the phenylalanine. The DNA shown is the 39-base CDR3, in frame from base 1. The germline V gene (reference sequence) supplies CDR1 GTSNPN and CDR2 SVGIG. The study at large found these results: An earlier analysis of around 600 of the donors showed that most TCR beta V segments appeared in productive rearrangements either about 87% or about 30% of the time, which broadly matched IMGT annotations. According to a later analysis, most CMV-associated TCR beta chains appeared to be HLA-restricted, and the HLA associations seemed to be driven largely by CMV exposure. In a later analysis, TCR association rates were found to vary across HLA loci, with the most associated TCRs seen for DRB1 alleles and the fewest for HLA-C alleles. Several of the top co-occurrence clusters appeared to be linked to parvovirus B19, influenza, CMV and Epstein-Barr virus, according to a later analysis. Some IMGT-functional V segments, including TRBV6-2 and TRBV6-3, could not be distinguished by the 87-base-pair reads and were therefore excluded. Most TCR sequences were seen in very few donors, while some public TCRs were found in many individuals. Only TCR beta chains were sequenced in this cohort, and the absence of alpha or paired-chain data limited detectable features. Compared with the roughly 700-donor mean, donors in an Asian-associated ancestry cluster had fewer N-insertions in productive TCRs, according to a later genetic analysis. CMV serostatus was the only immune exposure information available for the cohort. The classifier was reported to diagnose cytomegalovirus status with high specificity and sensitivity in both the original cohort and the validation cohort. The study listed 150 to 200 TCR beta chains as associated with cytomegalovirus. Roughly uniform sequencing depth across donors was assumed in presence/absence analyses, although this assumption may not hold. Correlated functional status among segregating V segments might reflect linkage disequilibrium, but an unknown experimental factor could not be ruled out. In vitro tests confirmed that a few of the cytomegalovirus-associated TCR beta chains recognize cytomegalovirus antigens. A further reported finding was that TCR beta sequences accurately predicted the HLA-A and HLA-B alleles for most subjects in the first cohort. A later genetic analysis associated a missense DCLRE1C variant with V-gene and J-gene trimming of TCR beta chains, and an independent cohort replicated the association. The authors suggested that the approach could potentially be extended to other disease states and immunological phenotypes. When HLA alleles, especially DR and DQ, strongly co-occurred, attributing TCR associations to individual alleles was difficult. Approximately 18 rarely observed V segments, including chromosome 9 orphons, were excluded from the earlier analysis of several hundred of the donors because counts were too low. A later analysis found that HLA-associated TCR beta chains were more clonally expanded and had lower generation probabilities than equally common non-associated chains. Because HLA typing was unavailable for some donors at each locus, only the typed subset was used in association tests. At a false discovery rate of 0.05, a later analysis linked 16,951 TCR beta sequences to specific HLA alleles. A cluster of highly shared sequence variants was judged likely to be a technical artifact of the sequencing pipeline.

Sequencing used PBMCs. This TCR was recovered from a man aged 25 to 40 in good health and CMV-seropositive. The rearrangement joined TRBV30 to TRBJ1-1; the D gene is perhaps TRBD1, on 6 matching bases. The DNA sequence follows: TGTGCCGGGAACAGGGCAGCGAACACTGAAGCTTTCTTT. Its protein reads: CAGNRAANTEAFF.